This TCR beta chain was documented in a study of human T cells and chemical hapten exposure. Trimming stripped 0 bases from V and 3 bases from J, with 8 bases between. Germline V gene data show CDR1 as SGHTA and CDR2 as FQGNSA. The CDR3 loop spans 14 amino acids. In TCRdb, the RACE reads were re-called with MiXCR into one record per CDR3 protein. This table holds 100,000 to 150,000 distinct CDR3 sequences, approximately 13% found once. In its sample, this clonotype was seen a few times. Time point of the sample: pre-sensitization, week 0. Treatment reported: therapeutic diphenylcyclopropenone sensitization with weekly scalp DPC.

The receptor comes from a young woman with alopecia areata. Some clones in this sample may be carry-over from other donors' samples. The V call is TRBV7-2, the J call TRBJ2-5, with D perhaps matching TRBD2 (5 bases). Specimen: whole blood, collected in connection with sensitization to the hapten diphenylcyclopropenone (DPC). CDR3 loop: CASSLAGRKETQYF. CDR3 nucleotides: TGTGCCAGCAGCTTAGCAGGGAGAAAAGAGACCCAGTACTTC.